This T cell receptor beta chain emerged from a study of blood T cells in healthy people across ages. CDR3 length: 16 amino acids. J gave up 7 bases and V 6 bases, and 18 bases lay outside the gene matches. Germline V gene lookup returns CDR1 DFQATT and CDR2 SNEGSKA (reference sequence). Findings and caveats of the study: Strongly correlated with naive T cell percentage was TCR beta diversity. Investigators viewed diversity estimates from one million T cells as underestimates, the study reported.

The authors ran a second PCR of 7 to 11 cycles using a sample-barcoded 5' primer and a J-beta primer mix. TCRdb fed the 5' RACE reads into MiXCR, producing one record per CDR3 protein. This table holds more than 1,400,000 distinct CDR3 sequences, around 39% found once. Only a few counts were recorded for this clonotype. Its antigen is unknown. V gene TRBV20-1 combines with J gene TRBJ2-1, with 7 positions matching TRBD2. Sequencing input: blood. This receptor was taken from a woman aged 18-35 years in good health. The CDR3 DNA reads TGCAGTGCGGCTAGGGGCGGGAGCCCATCGGGGAATGAGCAGTTCTTC. It codes for CSAARGGSPSGNEQFF.